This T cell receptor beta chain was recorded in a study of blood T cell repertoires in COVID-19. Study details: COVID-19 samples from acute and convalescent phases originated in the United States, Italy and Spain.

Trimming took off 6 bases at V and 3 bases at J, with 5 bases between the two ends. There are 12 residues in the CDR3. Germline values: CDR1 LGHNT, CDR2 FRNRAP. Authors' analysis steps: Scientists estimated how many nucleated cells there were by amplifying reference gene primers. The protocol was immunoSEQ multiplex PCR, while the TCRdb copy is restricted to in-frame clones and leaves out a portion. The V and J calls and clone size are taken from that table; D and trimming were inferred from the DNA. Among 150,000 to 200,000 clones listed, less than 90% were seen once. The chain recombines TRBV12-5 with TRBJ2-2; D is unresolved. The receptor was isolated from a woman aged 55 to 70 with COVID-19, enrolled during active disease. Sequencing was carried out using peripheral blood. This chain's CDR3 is CASGRYTGELFF. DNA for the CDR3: TGTGCTAGTGGCAGATACACCGGGGAGCTGTTTTTT.